This passage covers 21 T cell receptor beta chains from one sample sequenced in a study of cytomegalovirus exposure and HLA in healthy donors (dated by TCRdb to about 2017). The library was built by means of the immunoSEQ multiplex PCR assay. The multiplex PCR relied on a mix of 60 forward primers for TCR Vbeta segments and 13 reverse primers for TCR Jbeta segments. This immuneACCESS table, as held by TCRdb, lists in-frame sequences with V and J called but not all clones. Of the missing ones, under half trace to an unresolved V gene in checked studies; the others have no known cause. In all, the sample holds more than 100,000 clones, and approximately 80% of those were seen once. Clones ranked in the top ten supply 1% of the sample. Sequencing was performed on PBMCs. These receptors were taken from a middle-aged man in good health and CMV-seronegative.

CDR3 sequence (DNA): TGTGCCAGCAGGTCCGACAGCCACTATGGCTACACCTTC. Amino acids: CASRSDSHYGYTF. This chain uses TRBV6-1 with TRBJ1-2, with a possible D match to TRBD1 (5 bases). The V end lost 6 bases, the J end lost 3 bases, and 11 bases lay between the germline ends. The germline V gene encodes CDR1 MNHNS and CDR2 SASEGT. The CDR3 is 13 amino acids.

The chain carries TRBV7-3 and TRBJ2-2, with TRBD2 identical over 13 bases. Germline trimming cut 6 bases from V and 6 bases from J; bases unmatched to any gene: 10. CDR1 and CDR2 (germline): SGHTA, FQGTGA. This CDR3 comprises 17 residues. CDR3 sequence: CASSRGLAGDWSGELFF. The CDR3 DNA is TGTGCCAGCAGTCGCGGACTAGCGGGGGATTGGTCCGGGGAGCTGTTTTTT.

The J gene is TRBJ1-5, the V gene TRBV6-4, with D uncertain. CDR3 length: 14 residues. Trimming took off 4 bases at V and 0 bases at J, with 7 bases between the two ends. CDR1 MRHNA and CDR2 SNTAGT come from the germline V gene. The CDR3 protein is CASSGHNSNQPQHF. CDR3 coding DNA: TGTGCCAGCAGTGGACATAATAGCAATCAGCCCCAGCATTTT.

This clone was observed once. The chain joins TRBV5-1 to TRBJ2-7; D may be TRBD2 (5 bases). Germline-derived CDR1 and CDR2 are SGHRS and YFSETQ. V lost 4 bases to trimming and J lost 3 bases, with 11 bases between them. The CDR3 covers 13 residues. CDR3 DNA sequence: TGCGCCAGCAGCCGGGGTGACGTCTACGAGCAGTACTTC. It codes for CASSRGDVYEQYF.

The chain uses TRBV30 and TRBJ2-6, with D possibly matching TRBD1 (6 bases). CDR1 and CDR2 from the germline V gene are GTSNPN and SVGIG (reference sequence). The CDR3 covers 14 residues. Deletions cut 2 bases from V and 3 bases from J, with 8 bases between. CDR3 sequence: CAWSRGNGANVLTF. CDR3 bases: TGTGCCTGGAGTAGGGGGAATGGGGCCAACGTCCTGACTTTC. The complete variable domain, with remaining parts taken from reference TRBV30 and TRBJ2-6, reads SQTIHQWPATLVQPVGSPLSLECTVEGTSNPNLYWYRQAAGRGLQLLFYSVGIGQISSEVPQNLSASRPQDRQFILSSKKLLLSDSGFYLCAWSRGNGANVLTFGAGSRLTVL.

The CDR3 here is CASSFSWGQGAEAFF. The CDR3 DNA sequence: TGTGCCAGCAGCTTCAGTTGGGGACAGGGGGCGGAAGCTTTCTTT. This chain links TRBV7-9 with TRBJ1-1; TRBD1 agrees at 12 bases. V lost 3 bases and J lost 8; bases outside the gene matches: 7. The CDR3 runs 15 residues. CDR1 SEHNR and CDR2 FQNEAQ come from the germline V gene (reference sequence).

This chain uses TRBV7-9 with TRBJ2-1, with a possible D match to TRBD2 (5 bases). This CDR3 has 14 amino acids. Looked up from germline, CDR1 is SEHNR and CDR2 is FQNEAQ (reference sequence). Trimming stripped 3 bases from V and 2 bases from J, with 8 bases between. Here the CDR3 DNA reads TGTGCCAGCAGCTTGGAGGCTGCCTACAATGAGCAGTTCTTC. This encodes CASSLEAAYNEQFF.

The chain couples TRBV7-2 to TRBJ2-7, with a possible D match to TRBD1 (5 bases). The V and J ends lost 1 base and 1 base respectively, with 8 bases between them. The CDR3 extends over 14 amino acids. The germline V gene has CDR1 SGHTA and CDR2 FQGNSA. This CDR3 is CASSLVSGSYEQYF. The CDR3 coding sequence is TGTGCCAGCAGCTTAGTTTCAGGGTCCTACGAGCAGTACTTC.

The chain combines TRBV6-4 with TRBJ1-1; D gene uncertain. The CDR3 spans 16 residues. Germline CDR1 MRHNA, CDR2 SNTAGT. Trimming cost V 3 bases and J 4 bases, with 18 bases left between them. DNA of the CDR3: TGTGCCAGCAGTGAGCCCCGGGGTTTTAAGAGCACTGAAGCTTTCTTT. This sequence encodes CASSEPRGFKSTEAFF.

This clone has just a few counts. This rearrangement joins TRBV6-1 to TRBJ2-5, with 7 bases lining up with TRBD1. V lost 6 bases and J lost 2; bases outside the gene matches: 6. Germline CDR1 MNHNS, CDR2 SASEGT. This CDR3 region has 14 residues. The CDR3 DNA is TGTGCCAGCAGCAGGGACAGACAACAAGAGACCCAGTACTTC. Its protein is CASSRDRQQETQYF.

J is TRBJ1-1 and V is TRBV5-1, with a possible D match to TRBD1 (6 bases). Per germline, CDR1 SGHRS and CDR2 YFSETQ. The CDR3 covers 17 residues. Trimming left V 4 bases short and J 0 bases short, with 19 bases between. The CDR3 reads CASSIQGIGGLNTEAFF. Here the CDR3 DNA reads TGCGCCAGCAGCATTCAGGGGATTGGGGGCTTGAACACTGAAGCTTTCTTT.

V gene TRBV2 combines with J gene TRBJ1-1; D uncertain. CDR3 length: 15 amino acids. V was trimmed by 6 bases and J by 0 bases, leaving 14 bases between them. Germline values: CDR1 SNHLY, CDR2 FYNNEI. CDR3 sequence (DNA): TGTGCCAGCAGGGAACAAATCACGGTGAACACTGAAGCTTTCTTT. Encoded protein: CASREQITVNTEAFF.

V and J are TRBV5-6 and TRBJ2-2; no clear D gene. The CDR3 covers 15 residues. V was cut by 4 bases and J by 4 bases, with 14 bases left in between. CDR1 and CDR2 from the germline V gene are SGHDT and YYEEEE. The CDR3 here is CASSPAGPRTGELFF. The CDR3 nucleotides read TGTGCCAGCAGCCCAGCAGGCCCCCGCACCGGGGAGCTGTTTTTT.

V is TRBV19 and J is TRBJ1-5; a possible D gene is TRBD1 (5 bases). V dropped 2 bases and J dropped 4 bases, with 12 bases sitting between them. CDR3 length: 15 residues. Germline V gene lookup returns CDR1 LNHDA and CDR2 SQIVND (reference sequence). This CDR3 is CASSILAGLNQPQHF. CDR3 nucleotides: TGTGCCAGTAGTATATTGGCAGGGTTGAATCAGCCCCAGCATTTT.

V gene TRBV7-6 combines with J gene TRBJ2-3, with D tentatively TRBD2 (5 bases). Trimming shortened V by 1 base and J by 0 bases, and 5 bases separated the two germline ends. The CDR3 consists of 14 residues. CDR1 is SGHVS and CDR2 is FNYEAQ in the germline V gene. CDR3 DNA: TGTGCCAGCAGCTTAGGGACTAGCACAGATACGCAGTATTTT. Its protein product is CASSLGTSTDTQYF.

This chain uses TRBV28 with TRBJ2-5; the D gene is possibly TRBD2 (6 bases). Germline V gives CDR1 MDHEN, CDR2 SYDVKM. The CDR3 has 15 amino acids. Trimming took 7 bases from V and 3 from J, leaving 18 bases between them. CDR3 region: CASNQRDWGEETQYF. CDR3 nucleotide sequence: TGTGCCAGCAACCAAAGGGACTGGGGGGAAGAGACCCAGTACTTC.

The J gene is TRBJ2-1, the V gene TRBV18, with TRBD2 matching 14 bases. CDR1 is KGHSH, CDR2 LQKENI, per germline. The CDR3 is 15 amino acids. The J segment lost 7 bases and the V segment lost 3 bases, leaving 2 bases of the junction unmatched. The CDR3 DNA reads as TGTGCCAGCTCACCCGGGACTAGCGGGGGAAATGAGCAGTTCTTC. Protein product: CASSPGTSGGNEQFF.

V gene TRBV5-1 combines with J gene TRBJ2-1; TRBD2 matches 15 bases. The germline CDR1 and CDR2 sequences are SGHRS and YFSETQ. This CDR3 comprises 19 residues. The J segment lost 4 bases and the V segment lost 4 bases, leaving 12 bases of the junction unmatched. The CDR3 here is CASSTGLAGGPAVYNEQFF. The CDR3 coding sequence is TGCGCCAGCAGCACGGGACTAGCGGGGGGTCCCGCAGTTTACAATGAGCAGTTCTTC.

This clone was found once. The rearrangement joins TRBV5-1 to TRBJ2-1; 8 nucleotides match TRBD2. The CDR3 spans 15 residues. With 2 bases clipped from V and 1 base from J, the junction kept 2 bases outside the gene matches. Germline V gene lookup returns CDR1 SGHRS and CDR2 YFSETQ. CDR3 amino acids: CASSFTSGSYNEQFF. CDR3 bases: TGCGCCAGCAGCTTTACTAGCGGTTCCTACAATGAGCAGTTCTTC. Filled out from reference TRBV5-1 and TRBJ2-1, the complete variable domain reads KAGVTQTPRYLIKTRGQQVTLSCSPISGHRSVSWYQQTPGQGLQFLFEYFSETQRNKGNFPGRFSGRQFSNSRSEMNVSTLELGDSALYLCASSFTSGSYNEQFFGPGTRLTVL.

The chain recombines TRBV6-1 with TRBJ2-7; 8 nucleotides agree with TRBD2. The V and J ends lost 3 bases and 3 bases, in that order; junction bases with no gene match: 7. There are 15 residues in the CDR3. Germline V lookup: CDR1 MNHNS, CDR2 SASEGT. The CDR3 loop is CASSDWAGGGYEQYF. CDR3 in DNA: TGTGCCAGCAGTGATTGGGCGGGAGGTGGCTACGAGCAGTACTTC.

The chain carries TRBV28 and TRBJ2-3; 7 bases are a match to TRBD2. This CDR3 is 16 amino acids long. The junction had 10 bases not matched to a gene; V was cut back by 5 bases and J by 2 bases. In germline, CDR1 is MDHEN, CDR2 SYDVKM. The CDR3 loop reads CASSNLGEGYTDTQYF. The DNA of the CDR3 is TGTGCCAGCAGTAATCTAGGGGAGGGGTACACAGATACGCAGTATTTT.